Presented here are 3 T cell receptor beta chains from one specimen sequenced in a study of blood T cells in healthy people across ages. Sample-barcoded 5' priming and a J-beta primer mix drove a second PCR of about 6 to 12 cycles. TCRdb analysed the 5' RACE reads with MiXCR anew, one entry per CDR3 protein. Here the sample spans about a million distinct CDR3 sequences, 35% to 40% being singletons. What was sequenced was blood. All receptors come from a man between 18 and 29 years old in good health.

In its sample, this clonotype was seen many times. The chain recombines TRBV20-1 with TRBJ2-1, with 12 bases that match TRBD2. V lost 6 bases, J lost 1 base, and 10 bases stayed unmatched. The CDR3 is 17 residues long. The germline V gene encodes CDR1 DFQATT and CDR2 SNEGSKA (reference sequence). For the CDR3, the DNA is TGCAGTGCCCCAGGGACTAGCGGGCGCTCTTCCTACAATGAGCAGTTCTTC. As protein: CSAPGTSGRSSYNEQFF.

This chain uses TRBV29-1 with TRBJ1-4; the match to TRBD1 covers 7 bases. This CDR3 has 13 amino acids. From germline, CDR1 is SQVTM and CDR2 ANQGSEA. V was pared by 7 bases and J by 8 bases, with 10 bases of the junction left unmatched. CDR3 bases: TGCAGCGCGAGACAGGGCTTAAAGGAAAAACTGTTTTTT. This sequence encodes CSARQGLKEKLFF.

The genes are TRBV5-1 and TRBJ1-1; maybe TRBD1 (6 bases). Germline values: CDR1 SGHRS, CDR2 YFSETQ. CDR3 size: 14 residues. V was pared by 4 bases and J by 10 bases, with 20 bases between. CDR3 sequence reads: CASSPERTVQGAFF. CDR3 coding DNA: TGCGCCAGCAGCCCGGAGAGGACAGTTCAAGGAGCTTTCTTT. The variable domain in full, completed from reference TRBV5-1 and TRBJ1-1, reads KAGVTQTPRYLIKTRGQQVTLSCSPISGHRSVSWYQQTPGQGLQFLFEYFSETQRNKGNFPGRFSGRQFSNSRSEMNVSTLELGDSALYLCASSPERTVQGAFFGQGTRLTVV.